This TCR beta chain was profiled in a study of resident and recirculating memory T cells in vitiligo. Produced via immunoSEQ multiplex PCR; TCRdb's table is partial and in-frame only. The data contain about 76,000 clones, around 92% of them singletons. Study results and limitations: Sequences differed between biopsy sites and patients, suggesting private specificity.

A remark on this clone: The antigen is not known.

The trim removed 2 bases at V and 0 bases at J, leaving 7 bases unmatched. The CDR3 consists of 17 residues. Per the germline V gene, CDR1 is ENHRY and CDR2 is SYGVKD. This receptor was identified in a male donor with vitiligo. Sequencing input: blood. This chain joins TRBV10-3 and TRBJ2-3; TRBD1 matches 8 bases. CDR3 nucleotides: TGTGCCATCAGTGAGCCCCGGGACAGGTTTAGCACAGATACGCAGTATTTT. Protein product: CAISEPRDRFSTDTQYF.